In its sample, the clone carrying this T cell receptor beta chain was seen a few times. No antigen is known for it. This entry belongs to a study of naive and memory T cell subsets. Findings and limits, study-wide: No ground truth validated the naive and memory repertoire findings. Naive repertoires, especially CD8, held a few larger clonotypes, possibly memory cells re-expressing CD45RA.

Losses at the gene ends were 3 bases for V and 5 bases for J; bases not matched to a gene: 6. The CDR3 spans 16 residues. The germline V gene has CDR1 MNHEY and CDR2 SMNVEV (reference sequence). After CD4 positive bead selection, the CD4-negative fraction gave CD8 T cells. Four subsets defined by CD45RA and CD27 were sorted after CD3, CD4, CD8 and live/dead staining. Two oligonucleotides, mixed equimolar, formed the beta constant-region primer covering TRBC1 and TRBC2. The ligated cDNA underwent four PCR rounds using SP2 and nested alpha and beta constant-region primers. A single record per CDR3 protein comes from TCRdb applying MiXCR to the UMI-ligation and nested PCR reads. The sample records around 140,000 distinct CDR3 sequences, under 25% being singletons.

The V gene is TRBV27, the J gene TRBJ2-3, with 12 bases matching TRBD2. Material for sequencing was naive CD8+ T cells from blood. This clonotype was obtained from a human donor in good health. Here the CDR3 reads CASSFLAGGLGDTQYF. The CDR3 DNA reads TGTGCCAGCAGTTTCCTAGCGGGAGGGCTAGGAGATACGCAGTATTTT.